Sequencing of this T cell receptor beta chain was carried out in a study of shared clonotypes between healthy human individuals. CD4+ cell separation produced CD45RA+ naive and CD45RA-negative memory subsets. The CDR3 sequence is 13 residues long. Germline CDR1 is SGHAT and CDR2 is FQNNGV. Trimming stripped 1 base from V and 7 bases from J, with 8 bases between. The study, taken as a whole, reports: For sorted subsets, rarefaction showed incomplete sequencing despite large depth. The sampled material consisted only of blood, and tissue repertoires are likely to differ.

In the case of this clone: As yet, its antigen is unknown.

Original processing notes: ImmunoSEQ only sent back junction sequences with no quality scores, so filtering was done differently. TCRdb's copy holds only in-frame clones and misses some; the assay was immunoSEQ multiplex PCR. The V and J calls and clone size come from that table; D and trimming were worked out from the DNA. The repertoire has fewer than 1.6 million clones, approximately 98.5% of them found once; the top ten carry approximately 0.4%. This TCR was recovered from a young man in good health. The sample comprised naive CD4+ T cells sorted from blood. As to subset: CD45RA+ positively selected. V and J are TRBV11-2 and TRBJ2-4; D is unresolved. The CDR3 DNA sequence: TGTGCCAGCAGCTTAGGGCGGAACAACATTCAGTACTTC. This encodes CASSLGRNNIQYF.